What follows are 18 T cell receptor beta chains derived from one specimen sequenced in a study of shared clonotypes between healthy human individuals. Here immunoSEQ multiplex PCR was the method, and the copy in TCRdb shows in-frame clones only, minus some. The sample holds under 2,500,000 clones, roughly 95% seen once. The sample consisted of naive CD4+ T cells sorted from blood. Specified subset: CD45RA+ positively selected. These receptors all stem from a man younger than 30 in good health.

The gene calls are TRBV6-1 and TRBJ2-7, with D hard to call. V lost 0 bases and J 0 bases, leaving 9 bases between the germline ends. This CDR3 contains 15 residues. Germline V lookup: CDR1 MNHNS, CDR2 SASEGT. CDR3 residues: CASSEADSGSYEQYF. The CDR3 region has the DNA TGTGCCAGCAGTGAAGCCGACTCGGGCTCCTACGAGCAGTACTTC.

This clone was observed a single time. CDR3 DNA: TGTGCCAGCTCACCGAGGACAGGGGAATCTGAAGCTTTCTTT. Its translation: CASSPRTGESEAFF. This chain links TRBV18 with TRBJ1-1; 9 bases map to TRBD1. Losses at the gene ends were 3 bases for V and 6 bases for J; bases not matched to a gene: 5. The CDR3 loop spans 14 amino acids. Germline CDR1 KGHSH, CDR2 LQKENI. Combining the CDR3 with reference TRBV18 and TRBJ1-1 gives the whole variable domain NAGVMQNPRHLVRRRGQEARLRCSPMKGHSHVYWYRQLPEEGLKFMVYLQKENIIDESGMPKERFSAEFPKEGPSILRIQQVVRGDSAAYFCASSPRTGESEAFFGQGTRLTVV.

This clone showed up just once. This chain connects TRBV7-2 to TRBJ2-3; maybe TRBD2 (7 bases). Looked up from germline, CDR1 is SGHTA and CDR2 is FQGNSA. This CDR3 has 17 amino acids. Trimming stripped 4 bases from V and 0 bases from J, with 17 bases between. The chain's CDR3 is CASSSNRGARSTDTQYF. The CDR3 region has the DNA TGTGCCAGCAGCTCCAATCGGGGGGCCCGTAGCACAGATACGCAGTATTTT. Looking up the rest from reference TRBV7-2 and TRBJ2-3 gives the full variable domain: GAGVSQSPSNKVTEKGKDVELRCDPISGHTALYWYRQSLGQGLEFLIYFQGNSAPDKSGLPSDRFSAERTGGSVSTLTIQRTQQEDSAVYLCASSSNRGARSTDTQYFGPGTRLTVL.

The chain combines TRBV6-1 with TRBJ2-7; the match to TRBD2 covers 7 bases. The junction had 8 bases not matched to a gene; V was cut back by 4 bases and J by 2 bases. Germline V gene data show CDR1 as MNHNS and CDR2 as SASEGT. CDR3 length equals 15 residues. The CDR3 protein is CASSAASGGTYEQYF. CDR3 coding DNA: TGTGCCAGCAGTGCAGCTAGCGGAGGAACCTACGAGCAGTACTTC.

Only a few counts were recorded for this clone. The chain links TRBV5-1 to TRBJ1-6, with a possible D match to TRBD1 (5 bases). V dropped 5 bases and J dropped 9 bases, with 12 bases sitting between them. Germline assignment: CDR1 SGHRS and CDR2 YFSETQ. The CDR3 is 13 amino acids. The CDR3 DNA reads TGCGCCAGCAGAGTGGGGGGTACTTCACCCCTCCACTTT. This gives the protein CASRVGGTSPLHF.

The chain uses TRBV5-4 and TRBJ2-7, with D possibly being TRBD2 (6 bases). The CDR3 sequence is 16 residues long. Trimming took 4 bases from V and 3 from J, leaving 20 bases between them. The germline V gene encodes CDR1 SGHNT and CDR2 YYREEE (reference sequence). The CDR3 is CASSPGGTRAGYEQYF. The CDR3 DNA reads as TGTGCCAGCAGCCCCGGTGGGACTCGGGCCGGCTACGAGCAGTACTTC.

The J gene is TRBJ2-7, the V gene TRBV5-8; the D is unclear. The CDR3 is made up of 10 amino acids. Germline lookup yields CDR1 SGHTS and CDR2 YDEGEE. Trimming took 4 bases from V and 3 from J, leaving 2 bases between them. The CDR3 region has the DNA TGTGCCAGCAGCGTCTACGAGCAGTACTTC. Residues: CASSVYEQYF.

A single count supports this clone. The chain has TRBV7-2 and TRBJ2-7; 8 bases are a match to TRBD1. CDR3 size: 15 residues. Trimming at V came to 5 bases and at J to 3 bases, leaving 9 bases not matched to a gene. CDR1 SGHTA and CDR2 FQGNSA come from the germline V gene. CDR3 bases: TGTGCCAGCAGCGTCAACAGGGGGTCGTTCTACGAGCAGTACTTC. It specifies CASSVNRGSFYEQYF.

The chain recombines TRBV10-1 with TRBJ2-1; 9 bases align to TRBD1. CDR3 length: 15 amino acids. J lost 9 bases, V lost 0 bases, and 6 bases had no gene match. Germline lookup yields CDR1 WNHNN and CDR2 SYGVQD (reference sequence). The CDR3 spells CASSESGQGFSEQFF. The CDR3 DNA reads as TGCGCCAGCAGTGAGTCGGGACAGGGATTCTCTGAGCAGTTCTTC.

This chain uses TRBV6-6 with TRBJ2-3; 7 bases are a match to TRBD2. The germline gives CDR1 MNHNY, CDR2 SVGAGI (reference sequence). After removal of 6 bases from V and 5 bases from J, the junction contained 2 bases not matched to a gene. The CDR3 extends over 12 amino acids. The CDR3 DNA sequence: TGTGCCAGCAGCTGGGGGGGAGATACGCAGTATTTT. This codes for CASSWGGDTQYF.

V is TRBV4-3 and J is TRBJ2-1; possible D gene TRBD2, 5 bases. Germline values: CDR1 LGHNA, CDR2 YSLEER. V lost 3 bases and J lost 4, with 16 bases in between. This CDR3 has 16 amino acids. DNA for the CDR3: TGCGCCAGCAGCCAGATGGGGAGCCCCCCATACAATGAGCAGTTCTTC. This translates into CASSQMGSPPYNEQFF.

The chain recombines TRBV7-9 with TRBJ1-2; the match to TRBD1 covers 7 bases. This CDR3 has 17 amino acids. Germline values: CDR1 SEHNR, CDR2 FQNEAQ (reference sequence). With 5 bases clipped from V and 1 base from J, the junction kept 13 bases outside the gene matches. The CDR3 nucleotides read TGTGCCAGCAGCCCGACCCAGGGACAGTCCTTTAACTATGGCTACACCTTC. It encodes CASSPTQGQSFNYGYTF. Full variable domain (rest looked up from reference TRBV7-9 and TRBJ1-2): DTGVSQNPRHKITKRGQNVTFRCDPISEHNRLYWYRQTLGQGPEFLTYFQNEAQLEKSRLLSDRFSAERPKGSFSTLEIQRTEQGDSAMYLCASSPTQGQSFNYGYTFGSGTRLTVV.

The chain recombines TRBV9 with TRBJ2-3, with D possibly TRBD1 on 5 matching bases. Per the germline V gene, CDR1 is SGDLS and CDR2 is YYNGEE. CDR3 length: 14 amino acids. Trimming left V 4 bases short and J 0 bases short, with 9 bases between. Here the CDR3 reads CASSLTASTDTQYF. The CDR3 DNA reads as TGTGCCAGCAGCTTGACAGCGAGCACAGATACGCAGTATTTT.

This chain links TRBV5-4 with TRBJ1-2; the match to TRBD1 covers 7 bases. Trimming removed 4 bases from V and 3 bases from J; junction bases left unmatched: 6. Germline CDR1 reads SGHNT; CDR2 reads YYREEE (reference sequence). The length of the CDR3 is 14 residues. CDR3 residues: CASSDYRGDYGYTF. CDR3 nucleotide sequence: TGTGCCAGCAGCGACTACAGGGGTGACTATGGCTACACCTTC.

Only one count was recorded for this clone. Other DNA sequences in this specimen translate into the identical CDR3. This sequence joins TRBV4-1 and TRBJ2-1, with no clear D. Germline V gene lookup returns CDR1 MGHRA and CDR2 YSYEKL. Trimming stripped 1 base from V and 4 bases from J, with 2 bases between. The CDR3 consists of 12 residues. CDR3 nucleotide sequence: TGCGCCAGCAGCCAAGGTTACAATGAGCAGTTCTTC. Translated, it gives CASSQGYNEQFF.

This sequence joins TRBV9 and TRBJ2-1; 7 bases are a match to TRBD2. CDR3 size: 14 residues. J lost 8 bases, V lost 0 bases, and 5 bases had no gene match. Germline CDR1 SGDLS, CDR2 YYNGEE. DNA of the CDR3: TGTGCCAGCAGCGTAGCCCCTGGGAGGGATGAGCAGTTCTTC. Protein sequence: CASSVAPGRDEQFF.

In the case of this clone: This sample includes further DNA sequences coding for the same CDR3. The rearrangement joins TRBV10-1 to TRBJ2-7, with TRBD1 identical over 9 bases. Germline trimming cut 3 bases from V and 2 bases from J; bases unmatched to any gene: 5. The CDR3 loop spans 15 amino acids. Germline assignment: CDR1 WNHNN and CDR2 SYGVQD (reference sequence). In nucleotides, the CDR3 is TGCGCCAGCAGTGATCCGGGACAGGGCACCTACGAGCAGTACTTC. It translates to CASSDPGQGTYEQYF.

The chain combines TRBV9 with TRBJ1-2; D not certain. The germline V gene has CDR1 SGDLS and CDR2 YYNGEE. V lost 0 bases and J 5 bases, leaving 14 bases between the germline ends. This CDR3 spans 15 amino acids. CDR3 DNA sequence: TGTGCCAGCAGCGTAGTAGACTCCAGACCGTATGGCTACACCTTC. Translating it yields CASSVVDSRPYGYTF. The full variable domain, its missing parts supplied by reference TRBV9 and TRBJ1-2, is DSGVTQTPKHLITATGQRVTLRCSPRSGDLSVYWYQQSLDQGLQFLIQYYNGEERAKGNILERFSAQQFPDLHSELNLSSLELGDSALYFCASSVVDSRPYGYTFGSGTRLTVV.